This T cell receptor beta chain comes out of a study of molecular identifiers for immune sequencing clone quantification listed by TCRdb under 2018. As for the study more broadly: For a replicate experiment, RNA from roughly 20,000 or 100,000 naive CD8 T cells was divided into five aliquots, of which four were sequenced. This methods study used CD8 T cells to benchmark TCR RNA copy counting and molecular-identifier clustering-based TCR repertoire sequencing (MIDCIRS). Beyond this particular receptor, the publication reports: Highly expanded clone sizes could be underestimated if identical TCR molecules share a barcode. In CMV-specific effector cells, over 97% of molecules were held by clones above 20 RNA copies, whereas under 1% of molecules were held by such clones in naive cells. Naive libraries contained spiked-in Jurkat TCR RNA (approximately nine copies' worth), which is not part of the donor repertoire. Modeling gave about 3 recovered TCR RNA copies per cell versus around 9.9 by digital PCR, implying around 33% capture efficiency. Spiked-in Jurkat TCR RNA equivalent to a single cell was reported to be detectable even among one million naive CD8 T cells. Without barcode sub-clustering, chimeric consensus sequences inflated TCR diversity; chimeras reached as high as 47%.

Libraries of naive CD8 T cells were built from around 20,000 to 990,000 sorted cells, with 10%, 30% or 50% of the purified RNA used. Naive CD8 T cells were FACS-sorted as CD8+CD4-CCR7+CD45RA+ on a BD FACSAria II into RLT Plus buffer. To test detection sensitivity, Jurkat RNA equal to fewer than 13 TCR copies was added to samples of roughly 18,000-1,100,000 naive CD8 T cells. Enrichment of CD8 T cells was done with RosetteSep CD8+ T Cell Enrichment Cocktail plus Ficoll-Paque, and ACK red cell lysis came afterward. This clonotype was counted a single time. This receptor's antigen is unknown. A much larger clone lies one base from this, so it may be a read error. Counted from cysteine to phenylalanine, this CDR3 has 12 amino acids. The only DNA kept is the CDR3, 36 bases in frame from the first base. According to the germline V gene (reference sequence), CDR1 reads GTSNPN and CDR2 reads SVGIG. To prepare the library, PCR was applied. The instrument given in TCRdb is Illumina HiSeq 4000. Bulk TCR libraries were prepared as previously described, using TCR primers listed in Table S5. Purification of total RNA was performed with the Qiagen AllPrep DNA/RNA kit. Before analysis, reads from multiple sequencing runs of the same library were pooled. In the source study's methods: Reads were retained only if the reads had an exact TCR constant sequence, and the retained reads were trimmed to 150 nt and grouped according to their 12-nt molecular barcodes. Reads inside each barcode group were sub-clustered using a 15% Levenshtein threshold, and a quality-weighted consensus sequence was constructed for each RNA molecule. Non-functional sequences were excluded, and lower-count sequences lying one edit away from another sequence were also excluded. Barcode sub-clusters with fewer than 20% of the maximum read count were removed, based on fitting two negative binomial distributions. The public reads were reprocessed in TCRdb via fastp at Q25 and MiXCR, keeping in-frame beta chains. CDR3 protein sequences are deduplicated, and each keeps its most common genes and DNA. The V and J calls follow TCRdb's processing rather than the paper's. This sample lists more than 250,000 distinct CDR3 sequences; 20% to 25% were detected once. Clones ranked in the top ten supply roughly 0.8% of the sample.

Sequenced sample: naive CD8+ T cells from blood, with Jurkat cell RNA spiked in. Taken with the paper, the label for cell subset or site translates to: FACS-sorted CD8+CD4-CCR7+CD45RA+ naive T cells. This chain joins TRBV30 to TRBJ2-3; no D gene call is confident. The clonotype was recovered from a human donor in good health. Some libraries in this study had Jurkat cell RNA spiked in. The CDR3 here reads CAWEKFTDAQYF. The sequenced DNA: TGTGCCTGGGAAAAATTCACAGATGCGCAGTATTTT.